The 32 T cell receptor beta chains below come from one sample, sequenced in a study of long-term antiretroviral therapy in people with HIV. Version v3.0 of the immunoSEQ assay was performed at survey level. Sequencing was performed with immunoSEQ multiplex PCR; in TCRdb, only in-frame clones are kept and a portion is missing. The sample includes fewer than 10,000 clones, over 70% of them seen just once. The specimen comprised unsorted PBMCs, sampled 1.8 years before starting antiretroviral therapy. The source of these receptors is a man aged 35-49 years with HIV.

This clone was seen a handful of times. The genes are TRBV11-2 and TRBJ1-1; 11 nucleotides line up with TRBD1. CDR1 and CDR2 (germline): SGHAT, FQNNGV. J gave up 4 bases and V 6 bases, and 7 bases lay outside the gene matches. This CDR3 comprises 15 residues. CDR3 residues: CASSVPGTGGTEAFF. The CDR3 nucleotides are TGTGCCAGCAGTGTTCCCGGGACAGGGGGCACTGAAGCTTTCTTT.

The chain combines TRBV5-8 with TRBJ1-1, with D hard to call. The V end lost 2 bases, the J end lost 1 base, and 6 bases lay between the germline ends. Germline CDR1 and CDR2: SGHTS and YDEGEE. The CDR3 extends over 13 amino acids. CDR3 residues: CASSFVGNTEAFF. The CDR3 region has the DNA TGTGCCAGCAGCTTCGTGGGGAACACTGAAGCTTTCTTT.

As concerns this clone: A junction end diverges from the germline sequence, so it may reflect a read error. The V and J genes are TRBV19 and TRBJ2-2; D ambiguous. Germline V CDR1 and CDR2: LNHDA, SQIVND (reference sequence). This CDR3 has 12 amino acids. The CDR3 reads CASSSRVGELFF. The CDR3 DNA reads as TGTGCCAGCAGTAGTAGGGTCGGGGAGCTGTTTTTT.

The genes are TRBV19 and TRBJ1-1; 7 nucleotides match TRBD1. The CDR3 runs 14 residues. V shed 7 bases and J 0 bases; nucleotides not matched to a gene: 5. Germline CDR1 is LNHDA and CDR2 is SQIVND (reference sequence). CDR3 region: CASIHRGLNTEAFF. The CDR3 region has the DNA TGTGCCAGTATCCACAGGGGTTTGAACACTGAAGCTTTCTTT.

The gene calls are TRBV6-1 and TRBJ1-5, with D unresolved. The CDR3 has 13 residues. V lost 5 bases to trimming and J lost 5 bases, with 10 bases between them. Germline loops: CDR1 MNHNS, CDR2 SASEGT. CDR3: CASSSAEDQPQHF. In nucleotides, the CDR3 is TGTGCCAGCAGTTCCGCGGAGGATCAGCCCCAGCATTTT.

The J gene is TRBJ2-7, the V gene TRBV30, with D possibly being TRBD2 (5 bases). The CDR3 runs to 15 residues. CDR1 GTSNPN and CDR2 SVGIG come from the germline V gene (reference sequence). Trimming left V 1 base short and J 2 bases short, with 15 bases between. The CDR3: CAWSAPGYTTYEQYF. The CDR3 region has the DNA TGTGCCTGGAGTGCCCCGGGATATACCACCTACGAGCAGTACTTC.

This clone has just one count. The V and J genes are TRBV11-2 and TRBJ2-7, with D perhaps matching TRBD1 (6 bases). Deletions cut 2 bases from V and 5 bases from J, with 16 bases between. In germline, CDR1 is SGHAT, CDR2 FQNNGV. The CDR3 loop spans 15 amino acids. CDR3 amino acids: CASSLSSGAGDEQYF. CDR3 in DNA: TGTGCCAGCAGCTTATCCTCAGGGGCAGGGGACGAGCAGTACTTC.

The CDR3 protein is CASKDGLGTDTQYF. The CDR3 coding sequence is TGTGCCAGCAAGGACGGCCTCGGCACAGATACGCAGTATTTT. The V gene is TRBV6-1, the J gene TRBJ2-3; no definite D call. V lost 7 bases and J 1 base, leaving 12 bases between the germline ends. CDR1 MNHNS and CDR2 SASEGT come from the germline V gene. The length of the CDR3 is 14 residues.

The gene calls are TRBV7-9 and TRBJ1-1; D unclear. There are 16 residues in the CDR3. V was pared by 5 bases and J by 0 bases, with 16 bases between. CDR1 and CDR2 from the germline V gene are SEHNR and FQNEAQ (reference sequence). CDR3 sequence (DNA): TGTGCCAGCAGCCTAGTTCGGGGTCGGATGAACACTGAAGCTTTCTTT. It encodes CASSLVRGRMNTEAFF.

This clone was observed a handful of times. This chain connects TRBV2 to TRBJ2-2; no reliable D call. The germline V gene has CDR1 SNHLY and CDR2 FYNNEI. The CDR3 runs to 15 residues. Trimming removed 7 bases at V and 4 bases at J, with 16 bases between. CDR3 residues: CASTRRALGTGELFF. The CDR3 region has the DNA TGTGCCAGCACGCGACGAGCTCTAGGCACCGGGGAGCTGTTTTTT.

The V call is TRBV5-1, the J call TRBJ2-7; 10 bases map to TRBD1. The CDR3 contains 15 residues. V trimming: 2 bases; J trimming: 3 bases; junction bases outside the gene matches: 5. The germline V gene has CDR1 SGHRS and CDR2 YFSETQ. The CDR3 region is CASSLGRTGGYEQYF. DNA for the CDR3: TGCGCCAGCAGCTTAGGAAGGACAGGGGGCTACGAGCAGTACTTC. Complete variable domain (other parts from reference TRBV5-1 and TRBJ2-7): KAGVTQTPRYLIKTRGQQVTLSCSPISGHRSVSWYQQTPGQGLQFLFEYFSETQRNKGNFPGRFSGRQFSNSRSEMNVSTLELGDSALYLCASSLGRTGGYEQYFGPGTRLTVT.

The gene calls are TRBV4-2 and TRBJ1-6, with TRBD1 matching 9 bases. V shed 0 bases, J shed 9 bases, and the junction held 6 bases outside the gene matches. The CDR3 is 16 amino acids. Germline-derived CDR1 and CDR2 are LGHNA and YNFKEQ. CDR3 in DNA: TGTGCCAGCAGCCAAGAATGGGGACAGGGTCGTTCACCCCTCCACTTT. Translated: CASSQEWGQGRSPLHF.

The chain links TRBV6-1 to TRBJ2-4; possible D gene TRBD1, 6 bases. The ends were cut back, 8 bases at V and 8 bases at J, with 13 bases in the middle. CDR1 and CDR2 from the germline V gene are MNHNS and SASEGT. The CDR3 loop spans 12 amino acids. The CDR3: CASGGTTDIQYF. The DNA of the CDR3 is TGTGCCAGCGGGGGCACCACGGACATTCAGTACTTC.

The chain recombines TRBV2 with TRBJ1-1; 7 bases are shared with TRBD1. From germline, CDR1 is SNHLY and CDR2 FYNNEI. CDR3 length equals 14 residues. V shed 8 bases and J 5 bases; nucleotides not matched to a gene: 11. The CDR3 sequence: CASLGQALGTEAFF. In DNA, the CDR3 is TGTGCCAGCTTAGGACAGGCCTTGGGGACTGAAGCTTTCTTT.

V and J are TRBV5-1 and TRBJ2-7, with D possibly matching TRBD2 (6 bases). In germline, CDR1 is SGHRS, CDR2 YFSETQ. V lost 7 bases and J lost 2, with 10 bases in between. The CDR3 covers 12 residues. The CDR3 nucleotides are TGCGCCAGCGGGGACTCAACCTACGAGCAGTACTTC. Protein product: CASGDSTYEQYF.

V usage is TRBV19 and J usage is TRBJ1-2; the D is unclear. V lost 2 bases to trimming and J lost 7 bases, with 14 bases between them. This CDR3 is built from 14 residues. Germline-derived CDR1 and CDR2 are LNHDA and SQIVND (reference sequence). CDR3 bases: TGTGCCAGTAGTATAAGTGGACCCCGGTCTGGCTACACCTTC. Translation gives CASSISGPRSGYTF. The full variable domain, completed using reference TRBV19 and TRBJ1-2, is DGGITQSPKYLFRKEGQNVTLSCEQNLNHDAMYWYRQDPGQGLRLIYYSQIVNDFQKGDIAEGYSVSREKKESFPLTVTSAQKNPTAFYLCASSISGPRSGYTFGSGTRLTVV.

The V gene is TRBV11-2, the J gene TRBJ2-5, with TRBD2 matching over 7 bases. The length of the CDR3 is 15 residues. The germline gives CDR1 SGHAT, CDR2 FQNNGV. Trimming took 4 bases from V and 2 from J; bases not matched to a gene: 7. The DNA of the CDR3 is TGTGCCAGCAGCTCCCTACTAGCGAATCAAGAGACCCAGTACTTC. Amino acids: CASSSLLANQETQYF. Complete variable domain (other parts from reference TRBV11-2 and TRBJ2-5): EAGVAQSPRYKIIEKRQSVAFWCNPISGHATLYWYQQILGQGPKLLIQFQNNGVVDDSQLPKDRFSAERLKGVDSTLKIQPAKLEDSAVYLCASSSLLANQETQYFGPGTRLLVL.

The CDR3 is CASSLFTLSGNTIYF. The CDR3 DNA sequence: TGTGCCAGCAGCCTCTTCACACTCTCTGGAAACACCATATATTTT. The J gene is TRBJ1-3, the V gene TRBV6-1, with D hard to call. Trimming pared 6 bases from V and 0 bases from J, leaving 12 bases between. The germline CDR1 and CDR2 sequences are MNHNS and SASEGT. This CDR3 region has 15 residues.

V usage is TRBV5-1 and J usage is TRBJ2-3; D might be TRBD2 (6 bases). Germline V gene data show CDR1 as SGHRS and CDR2 as YFSETQ. The CDR3 spans 16 residues. Trimming removed 3 bases at V and 7 bases at J, with 21 bases between. As DNA, the CDR3 is TGCGCCAGCAGCTCACCCCGGGACTCATCACAGAATACGCAGTATTTT. Its protein is CASSSPRDSSQNTQYF. Full variable domain (rest looked up from reference TRBV5-1 and TRBJ2-3): KAGVTQTPRYLIKTRGQQVTLSCSPISGHRSVSWYQQTPGQGLQFLFEYFSETQRNKGNFPGRFSGRQFSNSRSEMNVSTLELGDSALYLCASSSPRDSSQNTQYFGPGTRLTVL.

This chain links TRBV12-5 with TRBJ2-3; possibly TRBD2 for D (7 bases). Germline V gene data show CDR1 as LGHNT and CDR2 as FRNRAP. The CDR3 loop spans 15 amino acids. The ends were cut back, 3 bases at V and 3 bases at J, with 13 bases in the middle. The CDR3 region is CASGFVAGATDTQYF. Written as DNA, the CDR3 is TGTGCTAGTGGTTTTGTGGCGGGGGCAACAGATACGCAGTATTTT.

This sequence joins TRBV10-3 and TRBJ1-3; maybe TRBD1 (6 bases). This CDR3 has 16 amino acids. V was cut by 2 bases and J by 2 bases, with 13 bases left in between. Germline V CDR1 and CDR2: ENHRY, SYGVKD. CDR3 sequence reads: CAISEGQRRAGNTIYF. DNA for the CDR3: TGTGCCATCAGTGAGGGACAGAGAAGAGCTGGAAACACCATATATTTT.

A single count supports this clone. The genes are TRBV5-6 and TRBJ1-2; D might be TRBD1 (5 bases). V was shortened by 2 bases and J by 4 bases, with 9 bases between the two germline ends. The CDR3 length is 13 residues. Germline CDR1 reads SGHDT; CDR2 reads YYEEEE. CDR3 residues: CASSFGDLYGYTF. Written as DNA, the CDR3 is TGTGCCAGCAGCTTCGGGGACCTCTATGGCTACACCTTC.

V and J are TRBV7-8 and TRBJ2-7, with 7 nucleotides matching TRBD1. The CDR3 runs 14 residues. V lost 4 bases, J lost 4 bases, and 7 bases stayed unmatched. CDR1 is SGHVS and CDR2 is FQNEAQ in the germline V gene. CDR3 DNA sequence: TGTGCCAGCAGCTGGGGACAGAGGCGGTACGAGCAGTACTTC. This gives the protein CASSWGQRRYEQYF.

The chain is built from TRBV6-5 and TRBJ2-5; no clear D gene. Germline CDR1 is MNHEY and CDR2 is SVGAGI. The CDR3 spans 14 residues. Trimming took off 1 base at V and 5 bases at J, with 11 bases between the two ends. CDR3 DNA: TGTGCCAGCAGTTACTTAGGAACTCCGGAGACCCAGTACTTC. Amino acid sequence: CASSYLGTPETQYF.

The rearrangement uses TRBV14 and TRBJ2-7; maybe TRBD2 (6 bases). The V and J ends lost 0 bases and 4 bases respectively, with 16 bases between them. The CDR3 is 16 residues long. CDR1 is SGHDN, CDR2 FVKESK, per germline. CDR3 DNA: TGTGCCAGCAGCCAAGAACGGTACGGGAGCCCTTACGAGCAGTACTTC. Residues: CASSQERYGSPYEQYF.

The chain recombines TRBV2 with TRBJ1-6; the match to TRBD1 covers 7 bases. CDR1 SNHLY and CDR2 FYNNEI come from the germline V gene. CDR3 length: 18 residues. V was clipped by 4 bases and J by 3 bases; unmatched bases: 12. In DNA, the CDR3 is TGTGCCAGCAGTGCTGGGACAGCAAAAACGGGCTATAATTCACCCCTCCACTTT. This codes for CASSAGTAKTGYNSPLHF.

The chain has TRBV7-9 and TRBJ1-1, with TRBD1 matching 10 bases. J lost 5 bases, V lost 5 bases, and 5 bases had no gene match. Germline V CDR1 and CDR2: SEHNR, FQNEAQ (reference sequence). CDR3 size: 14 residues. The CDR3 DNA reads as TGTGCCAGCAGCCCCGGGACAGGGGATACTGAAGCTTTCTTT. It translates to CASSPGTGDTEAFF.

J is TRBJ1-3 and V is TRBV4-1; D gene ambiguous. From germline, CDR1 is MGHRA and CDR2 YSYEKL. V gave up 0 bases and J gave up 5 bases, with 11 bases separating them. This CDR3 spans 15 amino acids. The CDR3 loop is CASSQDAQPRNTIYF. The DNA for the CDR3 is TGCGCCAGCAGCCAAGATGCGCAGCCGCGAAACACCATATATTTT.

As DNA, the CDR3 is TGTGCCAGTAGTGCTGGACAGGGCACTGAAGCTTTCTTT. Translating it yields CASSAGQGTEAFF. V and J are TRBV19 and TRBJ1-1, with 8 bases identical to TRBD1. The CDR3 has 13 residues. Germline CDR1 reads LNHDA; CDR2 reads SQIVND (reference sequence). Losses at the gene ends were 5 bases for V and 4 bases for J; bases not matched to a gene: 3.

The genes are TRBV6-1 and TRBJ1-2; D is ambiguous. The CDR3 length is 12 residues. Germline CDR1 is MNHNS and CDR2 is SASEGT. Trimming stripped 2 bases from V and 5 bases from J, with 6 bases between. Here the CDR3 reads CASSETGYGYTF. The CDR3 DNA reads as TGTGCCAGCAGTGAAACCGGGTATGGCTACACCTTC.

The chain has TRBV5-1 and TRBJ2-3; D possibly corresponds to TRBD2 (6 bases). The CDR3 runs 16 residues. The germline V and J ends were trimmed by 0 bases and 2 bases, with 13 bases remaining between them. CDR1 and CDR2 (germline): SGHRS, YFSETQ. Written as DNA, the CDR3 is TGCGCCAGCAGCTTGGGCGGACTACCCCTCACAGATACGCAGTATTTT. This gives the protein CASSLGGLPLTDTQYF.

This clone came up once. This rearrangement joins TRBV25-1 to TRBJ2-3, with D perhaps TRBD1 (5 bases). The germline gives CDR1 MGHDK, CDR2 SYGVNS. The CDR3 has 16 amino acids. Between the trimmed V and J ends, which lost 1 base and 0 bases, there was a span of 11 bases. CDR3 region: CASSELGRSSTDTQYF. The CDR3 DNA follows: TGTGCCAGCAGTGAATTGGGGCGGTCTAGCACAGATACGCAGTATTTT.